This T cell receptor (beta chain) came from a study of blood T cell repertoires in COVID-19. Sequencing used immunoSEQ multiplex PCR; TCRdb keeps in-frame clones, though not all of them. The sample lists 300,000 or so clones, around 90% seen once, with roughly 2.9% in the top ten. The CDR3 is 17 residues long. Germline CDR1 is MNHEY and CDR2 is SMNVEV (reference sequence). V lost 1 base, J lost 1 base, and 16 bases lay in between. The TCR sequence derives from a woman aged 30 to 39 with COVID-19, enrolled during active disease. What was sequenced was peripheral blood. This chain connects TRBV27 to TRBJ1-2; a possible D gene is TRBD1 (6 bases). CDR3 bases: TGTGCCAGCAGTTTATGGTCCAGGCCAGGGGTTAACTATGGCTACACCTTC. Translating it yields CASSLWSRPGVNYGYTF.